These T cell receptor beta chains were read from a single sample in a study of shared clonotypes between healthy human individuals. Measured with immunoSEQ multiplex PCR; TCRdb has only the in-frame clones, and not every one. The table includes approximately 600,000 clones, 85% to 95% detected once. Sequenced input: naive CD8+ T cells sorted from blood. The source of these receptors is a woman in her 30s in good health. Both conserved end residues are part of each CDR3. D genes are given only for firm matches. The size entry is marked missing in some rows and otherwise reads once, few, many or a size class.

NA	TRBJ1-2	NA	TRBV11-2	TGTGCCAGCAGCTTTAGGGCAAACTATGGCTACACCTTC	CASSFRANYGYTF
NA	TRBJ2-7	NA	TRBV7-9	TGTGCCAGCAGCTTCCAAGGCGAGCAGTACTTC	CASSFQGEQYF
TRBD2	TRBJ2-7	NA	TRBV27	TGTGCCAGCAGGTTAGCGGGATCCTCCTACGAGCAGTACTTC	CASRLAGSSYEQYF
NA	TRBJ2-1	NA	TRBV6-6	TGTGCCAGCAGCGGGGGCGATGAGCAGTTCTTC	CASSGGDEQFF
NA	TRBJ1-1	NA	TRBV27	TGTGCCAGCAGTTTATACCCCCGGACCCCGGGCACTGAAGCTTTCTTT	CASSLYPRTPGTEAFF
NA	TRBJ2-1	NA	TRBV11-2	TGTGCCAGCAGCTTAGATTCAGCCTGGAGCTCCTACAATGAGCAGTTCTTC	CASSLDSAWSSYNEQFF
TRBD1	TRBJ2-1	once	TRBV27	TGTGCCAGCAGGCCTATCCCGGACAGGGGAGCCGACAATGAGCAGTTCTTC	CASRPIPDRGADNEQFF
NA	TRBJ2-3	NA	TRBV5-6	TGTGCCAGCAGCTCAACCTTTTTGGATACGCAGTATTTT	CASSSTFLDTQYF
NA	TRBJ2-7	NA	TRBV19	TGTGCCAGTGGGTATCTGGGCTCCTACGAGCAGTACTTC	CASGYLGSYEQYF
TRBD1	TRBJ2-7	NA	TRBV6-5	TGTGCCAGCAGTTGTACCGGGACAGGGAACTACGAGCAGTACTTC	CASSCTGTGNYEQYF
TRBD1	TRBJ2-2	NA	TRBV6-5	TGTGCCAGCAGCCAACAGGGGCCCGGGGAGCTGTTTTTT	CASSQQGPGELFF
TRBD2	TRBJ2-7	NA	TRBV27	TGTGCCAGCAGTCAGCTAGCGGGAGAGGACGAGCAGTACTTC	CASSQLAGEDEQYF
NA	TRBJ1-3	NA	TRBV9	TGTGCCAGCAGCGGATGGTATTTGCCTGGAAACACCATATATTTT	CASSGWYLPGNTIYF
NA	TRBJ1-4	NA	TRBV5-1	TGCGCCAGCAAGGGGGAGCTTTTGAATGAAAAACTGTTTTTT	CASKGELLNEKLFF
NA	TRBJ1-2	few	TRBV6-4	TGTGCCAGCAGTGACTCGTCAGCCACTAACTATGGCTACACCTTC	CASSDSSATNYGYTF
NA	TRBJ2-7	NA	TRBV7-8	TGTGCCAGCAGCTTAGAGTCCAGTCTCGCTCCCTACGAGCAGTACTTC	CASSLESSLAPYEQYF
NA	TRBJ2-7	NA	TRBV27	TGTGCCAGCAGTTTACTGTCTCGGGCGGGCCACTCCTACGAGCAGTACTTC	CASSLLSRAGHSYEQYF
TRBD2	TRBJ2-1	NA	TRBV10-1	TGCGCCAGCAGTGAGGTCAGCGGGGACTACAATGAGCAGTTCTTC	CASSEVSGDYNEQFF
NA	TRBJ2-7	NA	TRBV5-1	TGCGCCAGCACCCCGCGTGGGGAATACGAGCAGTACTTC	CASTPRGEYEQYF
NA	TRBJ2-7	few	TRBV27	TGTGCCAGCAGTTTACGGGGGCCCTACGAGCAGTACTTC	CASSLRGPYEQYF
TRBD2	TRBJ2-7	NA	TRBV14	TGTGCCAGCAGCCAAGTTACTAGCGGGGTTTCCTACGAGCAGTACTTC	CASSQVTSGVSYEQYF
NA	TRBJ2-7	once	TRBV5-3	TGTGCCAGAAGCCCGCAACGTATCAGCTCCTACGAGCAGTACTTC	CARSPQRISSYEQYF
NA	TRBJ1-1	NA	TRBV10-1	TGCGCCAGCAGTGAGTGGAACACTGAAGCTTTCTTT	CASSEWNTEAFF
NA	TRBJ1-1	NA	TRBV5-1	TGCGCCAGCAGCTTGGGCATAGCCGAACCTGAAGCTTTCTTT	CASSLGIAEPEAFF
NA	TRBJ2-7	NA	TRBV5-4	TGTGCCAGCAGCTTATGGGGCGGACTCAACTACGAGCAGTACTTC	CASSLWGGLNYEQYF
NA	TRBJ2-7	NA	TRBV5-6	TGTGCCAGCAGCCCAAAACCTGGTTCCTACGAGCAGTACTTC	CASSPKPGSYEQYF
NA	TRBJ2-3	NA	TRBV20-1	TGCAGTGCTAAGATGGTGGATACGCAGTATTTT	CSAKMVDTQYF
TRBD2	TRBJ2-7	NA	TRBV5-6	TGTGCCAGTAGTCCCCGGACTAGCGGATACGAGCAGTACTTC	CASSPRTSGYEQYF
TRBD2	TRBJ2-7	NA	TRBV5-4	TGTGCCAGTCACTCACCGGGACTAGCATACGAGCAGTACTTC	CASHSPGLAYEQYF
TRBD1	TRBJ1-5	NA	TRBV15	TGTGCCACCAGCAGGGGGGACAGTTACTACGAGCCCCAGCATTTT	CATSRGDSYYEPQHF
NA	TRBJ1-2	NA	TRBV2	TGTGCCAGCAACACCCTTTATGGCTACACCTTC	CASNTLYGYTF
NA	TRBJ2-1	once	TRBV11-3	TGTGCCAGCAGCTTAGAGGCAGGGATAGACAATGAGCAGTTCTTC	CASSLEAGIDNEQFF
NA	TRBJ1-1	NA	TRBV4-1	TGCGCCAGCAGCCAAGATTGGCAGGGCGTAATGAACACTGAAGCTTTCTTT	CASSQDWQGVMNTEAFF
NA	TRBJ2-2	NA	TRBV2	TGTGCCAGCAGTGAAGCAGGGAGCACCGGGGAGCTGTTTTTT	CASSEAGSTGELFF
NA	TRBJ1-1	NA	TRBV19	TGTGCCAGTAGTATAGACCAGAAAGAAGCTTTCTTT	CASSIDQKEAFF
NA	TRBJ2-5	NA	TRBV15	TGTGCCACCAGCAGAGAGGGGGCGCGGGAGACCCAGTACTTC	CATSREGARETQYF
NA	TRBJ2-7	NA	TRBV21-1	TGTGCCAGCAGCAAAGGGTTTTCGGCGGACTCCTACGAGCAGTACTTC	CASSKGFSADSYEQYF
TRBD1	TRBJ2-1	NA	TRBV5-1	TGCGCCAGCAGCCTCGGGACAGAGTTTGAGCAGTTCTTC	CASSLGTEFEQFF
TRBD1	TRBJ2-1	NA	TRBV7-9	TGTGCCAGCAGCCCAAGGGGTAGGGGGCGGCACTCCTACAATGAGCAGTTCTTC	CASSPRGRGRHSYNEQFF
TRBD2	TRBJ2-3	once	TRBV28	TGTGCCAGCAGTTGGACGATGGGAGCGGGAGGGGGTTATACGCAGTATTTT	CASSWTMGAGGGYTQYF
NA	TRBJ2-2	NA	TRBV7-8	TGTGCCAGCAGCTTAGTGGGACCTACGAACACCGGGGAGCTGTTTTTT	CASSLVGPTNTGELFF
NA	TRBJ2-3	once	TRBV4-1	TGCGCCAGCAGCTTCAAGAGGGGGAGTACAGATACGCAGTATTTT	CASSFKRGSTDTQYF
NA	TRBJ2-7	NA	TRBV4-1	TGCGCCAGCAGCGAGACCCGGGGGGCCCAGGGCAGTACCTTC	CASSETRGAQGSTF
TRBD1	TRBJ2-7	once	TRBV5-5	TGTGCCAGCAGCTGGGGACAGGGTAGGCCCTACGAGCAGTACTTC	CASSWGQGRPYEQYF
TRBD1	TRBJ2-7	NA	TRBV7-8	TGTGCCAGCAGCTTAGCTGTTTCGCCGGGACAGTACCCCGAGCAGTACTTC	CASSLAVSPGQYPEQYF
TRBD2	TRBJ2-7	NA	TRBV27	TGTGCCAGCAGTTTTAGCGCGGGAGGGGGTGAGCAGTACTTC	CASSFSAGGGEQYF
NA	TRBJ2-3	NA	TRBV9	TGTGCCAGCAGGTCAGGAGAGGATACGCAGTATTTT	CASRSGEDTQYF
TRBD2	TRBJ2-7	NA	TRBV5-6	TGTGCCAGCAGTCGGGCGGGACTAGGCACCTACGAGCAGTACTTC	CASSRAGLGTYEQYF
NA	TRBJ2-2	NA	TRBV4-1	TGCGCCAGCAGCCAACCCTTATGGACAGAGAACACCGGGGAGCTGTTTTTT	CASSQPLWTENTGELFF
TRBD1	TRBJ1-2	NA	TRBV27	TGTGCCAGCAGTTTAGCGGCAGGGGGCTGGGGCTACACCTTC	CASSLAAGGWGYTF
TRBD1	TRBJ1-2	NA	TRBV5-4	TGTGCCAGCAGCTTGGCAGGGGGAAACGTGGGCTACACCTTC	CASSLAGGNVGYTF